The entry below gives a single TCR beta chain sequence along with its context. The antigen is undetermined. The listed genes are named as in mouse. The CDR3 end falls 1 residue outside the read, so it is completed with the germline J gene. Time point in this sample: mouse harvest day 7 after allogeneic transplant. Each mouse received 10^7 T-cell-depleted marrow cells plus 10^6 splenic CD5+ T cells by tail vein. This mouse GVHD model was MHC-mismatched B6 to BALB/c, profiled day 7 or 14. The germline CDR1 and CDR2 sequences are MSHET and SYDVDS. The CDR3 covers 14 residues. V lost 3 bases, J lost 5 bases, and 3 bases stayed unmatched. Generated by immunoSEQ multiplex PCR, the TCRdb table keeps only in-frame clones and is missing some. The sample lists nearly 4,000 clones, 50% occurring once. This sample was included in a study of tissue T cells after allogeneic stem cell transplantation. Study-level findings and limits: Anatomically similar tissues had similar TCR repertoires within each patient. Motif-based clustering found tissue-specific repertoire signatures shared across patients, though few clones were shared.

The clonotype comes from a female BALB/c mouse given C57BL/6 T cells with graft-versus-host disease after an allogeneic hematopoietic cell transplant. This rearrangement joins TRBV29 to TRBJ2-7, with TRBD1 identical over 11 bases. Sample: gut tissue. The chain's CDR3 is CASSFGDRGDEQYF. The covered CDR3 bases are TGTGCTAGCAGTTTCGGGGACAGGGGGGATGAACAGTAC. The complete variable domain, with remaining parts taken from reference TRBV29 and TRBJ2-7, reads DMKVTQMPRYLIKRMGENVLLECGQDMSHETMYWYRQDPGLGLQLIYISYDVDSNSEGDIPKGYRVSRKKREHFSLILDSAKTNQTSVYFCASSFGDRGDEQYFGPGTRLTVL.